This T cell receptor (beta chain) came from a study of regulatory T cells in long-lasting Graves disease (dated by TCRdb to 2020 to 2023). With respect to the entire study: To count as having persistent Graves' disease, a patient had to have received antithyroid drug treatment for over 5 years with TSH receptor autoantibodies remaining persistently positive. Patients with persistent Graves' disease were compared with patients with newly diagnosed Graves' disease using TCR sequencing and RNA sequencing of peripheral blood. The study took place in China and was registered as a clinical trial. A total of around 35 samples underwent TCR sequencing: around 13 from persistent and 20 from newly diagnosed Graves' disease patients. In the clinical cohort, patients with persistent Graves' disease had used antithyroid drugs for an average of about 9.3 years. Summary of the overall study and its limitations: The authors noted that the small sample size was a limitation that may lower accuracy. More public clonotypes were shared among persistent patients (under 3,000) than among newly diagnosed patients (more than 950). Persistent disease showed preferential use of TRBV28, TRBJ1-2 and TRBJ2-5, whereas newly diagnosed disease favored TRBV20-1 and TRBJ2-1. Persistent Graves' disease patients showed lower TCR Shannon entropy and fewer highly expanded clones than newly diagnosed patients, suggesting clonal expansion. Peripheral blood alone was examined, since thyroid tissue, which constituted the primary lesion, could not be accessed. Sequencing and analysis were restricted to the TCR beta chain.

The time point label, read with the paper, signifies: persistent/refractory GD, antithyroid drugs over 5 years with positive TRAb. For both TCR sequencing and RNA sequencing, RNA was extracted from PBMCs using TRIzol. Graves' disease was diagnosed according to American Thyroid Association guidelines. Patients were recruited from an endocrinology department in Xi'an, China. From each patient, 7.5 to 10 milliliters of peripheral blood was collected into an EDTA anticoagulant tube. PBMCs were isolated by Ficoll Paque Plus density gradient separation without further T cell sorting. RNA quality was checked with an Agilent 2100 Bioanalyzer and agarose gel, and concentration with a NanoDrop 2000. Library prep was done by multiplex PCR. The sequencer was an Illumina HiSeq 4000. TCR beta libraries were built with iRepertoire HTBI primers and Arm-PCR amplification of CDR3 regions. PCR products were gel purified before sequencing. Concerning the study's data processing: A total of roughly 58 TRBV and about 13 TRBJ segments were identified across samples and were used for gene usage analysis of CDR3 amino acid clonotypes. COPE and FqMerger were used to merge the filtered high-quality paired reads into contigs. BLAST was used to align contigs to IMGT TRBV, TRBD and TRBJ reference genes, and CDR3 was defined according to IMGT. Highly expanded clones were defined as clonotypes with a frequency above 0.1%. Shannon entropy served as the measure of repertoire diversity, while the Gini coefficient captured V-J evenness. A clonotype was considered public if more than one individual shared it. TCRdb reanalyzed the raw reads on its own, using fastp at Q25 for trimming and MiXCR for clone calling, and kept in-frame beta chains. Every distinct CDR3 protein forms one entry, paired with its most common genes and DNA. In this record, the V and J calls reflect TCRdb's handling and not the investigators' own analysis. The sample has a few hundred thousand distinct CDR3 sequences on record, 22% of them singletons. The ten largest clones add up to about 12% of the sample.

Its CDR3 holds 14 amino acids, cysteine through phenylalanine. The retained sequence is limited to the CDR3, 42 bases, with the frame set at the first base. CDR1 is given as MNHEY and CDR2 as SMNVEV, both from the germline V gene (reference sequence). V is cut back by 3 bases and J by 7 bases, with 7 bases in the junction unmatched. This clonotype was picked up one time. Its specific antigen is unknown. A much larger clonotype is one base distant, so this may be a read error. This sample comprised peripheral blood mononuclear cells (PBMCs), obtained when the disease was refractory, from a patient treated with antithyroid drugs. This receptor chain uses TRBV27 and TRBJ2-7, with 9 central nucleotides matching TRBD2. The receptor's source is a female donor with Graves disease. The nucleotide sequence is given as TGTGCCAGCAGTTTTAGGCGGGGGGGGGGTGAGCAGTACTTC. This translates into CASSFRRGGGEQYF.